Below, 29 T cell receptor beta chains from the same sample are listed, as sequenced in a study of blood T cell repertoires in COVID-19. Repertoires were generated with immunoSEQ multiplex PCR, while TCRdb's copy carries only in-frame clones and drops some. The sample consists of approximately 69,000 clones, around 80% of them appearing once. The specimen sequenced was peripheral blood. The source is a woman of 80 years or more with acute or convalescent COVID-19.

The V call is TRBV7-8, the J call TRBJ2-7; 8 bases fit TRBD1. The ends lost 6 bases at V and 1 base at J; junction bases unmatched: 5. CDR1 SGHVS and CDR2 FQNEAQ come from the germline V gene. The CDR3 is 14 amino acids. The CDR3 sequence is CASRGQGTSYEQYF. Written as DNA, the CDR3 is TGTGCCAGCAGAGGACAGGGAACATCCTACGAGCAGTACTTC. The variable domain in full, completed from reference TRBV7-8 and TRBJ2-7, reads GAGVSQSPRYKVAKRGQDVALRCDPISGHVSLFWYQQALGQGPEFLTYFQNEAQLDKSGLPSDRFFAERPEGSVSTLKIQRTQQEDSAVYLCASRGQGTSYEQYFGPGTRLTVT.

This chain connects TRBV6-5 to TRBJ1-4, with TRBD1 matching over 7 bases. Trimming cost V 1 base and J 8 bases; bases outside gene matches: 7. The CDR3 runs 15 residues. Germline assignment: CDR1 MNHEY and CDR2 SVGAGI. The CDR3 sequence: CASSYLSGGEEKLFF. The DNA for the CDR3 is TGTGCCAGCAGTTACTTATCAGGGGGAGAGGAAAAACTGTTTTTT.

The chain employs TRBV7-9 and TRBJ2-1; 7 bases line up with TRBD2. CDR3 size: 16 residues. The ends lost 6 bases at V and 12 bases at J; junction bases unmatched: 20. Germline lookup yields CDR1 SEHNR and CDR2 FQNEAQ (reference sequence). CDR3 protein: CASSSSSGQVGRGQFF. CDR3 in DNA: TGTGCCAGCAGTTCTTCAAGCGGGCAAGTGGGGAGGGGGCAGTTCTTC.

V and J are TRBV7-8 and TRBJ1-5, with 9 bases lining up with TRBD1. V was clipped by 2 bases and J by 4 bases; unmatched bases: 3. The length of the CDR3 is 15 residues. The germline gives CDR1 SGHVS, CDR2 FQNEAQ. CDR3 in DNA: TGTGCCAGCAGCTTATACAGGGGGCGGAATCAGCCCCAGCATTTT. This gives the protein CASSLYRGRNQPQHF.

V is TRBV28 and J is TRBJ1-4, with 7 bases aligning to TRBD1. The V gene end was trimmed by 5 bases and the J gene end by 4 bases; junction bases not matched to a gene: 1. There are 13 residues in the CDR3. From germline, CDR1 is MDHEN and CDR2 SYDVKM. The CDR3 coding sequence is TGTGCCAGCAGTAGACAGGGTAATGAAAAACTGTTTTTT. It codes for CASSRQGNEKLFF.

The V gene is TRBV10-3, the J gene TRBJ2-7, with 12 bases fitting TRBD1. V dropped 2 bases and J dropped 0; count of bases not matched to a gene: 8. CDR3 length equals 18 residues. CDR1 and CDR2 (germline): ENHRY, SYGVKD. This CDR3 reads CAISEPGQGATSSYEQYF. The CDR3 DNA reads TGTGCCATCAGTGAGCCGGGACAGGGGGCTACCAGCTCCTACGAGCAGTACTTC.

The chain employs TRBV30 and TRBJ2-5, with D unresolved. This CDR3 has 14 amino acids. Trimming stripped 1 base from V and 2 bases from J, with 11 bases between. Germline assignment: CDR1 GTSNPN and CDR2 SVGIG (reference sequence). Here the CDR3 reads CAWSGVNGQETQYF. CDR3 nucleotide sequence: TGTGCCTGGAGTGGAGTGAACGGGCAAGAGACCCAGTACTTC.

The chain employs TRBV7-9 and TRBJ2-1, with TRBD2 matching over 8 bases. The germline gives CDR1 SEHNR, CDR2 FQNEAQ (reference sequence). After removal of 2 bases from V and 4 bases from J, the junction contained 1 base not matched to a gene. The length of the CDR3 is 14 residues. The CDR3 bases are TGTGCCAGCAGCTTAACTAGCGGTTACAATGAGCAGTTCTTC. As protein: CASSLTSGYNEQFF.

The chain uses TRBV15 and TRBJ1-1; D uncertain. Between the trimmed V and J ends, which lost 0 bases and 8 bases, there was a span of 10 bases. CDR1 is LNHNV and CDR2 is YYDKDF in the germline V gene (reference sequence). There are 13 residues in the CDR3. CDR3 region: CATSRDLEAEAFF. In DNA, the CDR3 is TGTGCCACCAGCAGAGATTTGGAGGCCGAAGCTTTCTTT.

This rearrangement joins TRBV7-3 to TRBJ1-3; perhaps TRBD1 as D (5 bases). V lost 5 bases to trimming and J lost 0 bases, with 11 bases between them. Per the germline V gene, CDR1 is SGHTA and CDR2 is FQGTGA. The CDR3 is 15 amino acids. The CDR3 loop reads CASSPTGASGNTIYF. The CDR3 DNA reads as TGTGCCAGCAGCCCTACAGGAGCCTCTGGAAACACCATATATTTT. Filled out from reference TRBV7-3 and TRBJ1-3, the complete variable domain reads GAGVSQTPSNKVTEKGKYVELRCDPISGHTALYWYRQSLGQGPEFLIYFQGTGAADDSGLPNDRFFAVRPEGSVSTLKIQRTERGDSAVYLCASSPTGASGNTIYFGEGSWLTVV.

This clone was found once. The chain links TRBV7-6 to TRBJ2-1, with 13 nucleotides matching TRBD2. The CDR3 sequence is 20 residues long. Germline V gene lookup returns CDR1 SGHVS and CDR2 FNYEAQ. V shed 4 bases, J shed 0 bases, and the junction held 12 bases outside the gene matches. CDR3 sequence: CASSSKSGTSGTSSYNEQFF. CDR3 DNA: TGTGCCAGCAGCTCAAAATCCGGGACTAGCGGGACGAGCTCCTACAATGAGCAGTTCTTC.

The V gene is TRBV28, the J gene TRBJ2-7; D is unclear. V shed 1 base and J shed 3 bases, with 13 bases lying between them. The CDR3 spans 15 residues. Per germline, CDR1 MDHEN and CDR2 SYDVKM. CDR3 sequence (DNA): TGTGCCAGCAGTTTATATCTAGGCTCCCTCTACGAGCAGTACTTC. Protein sequence: CASSLYLGSLYEQYF.

This clone was seen a handful of times. This chain joins TRBV6-2 or TRBV6-3 and TRBJ1-2; unclear D gene. This CDR3 is 13 amino acids long. Per germline, CDR1 MNHEY and CDR2 SVGEGT. Deletions cut 2 bases from V and 2 bases from J, with 6 bases between. In DNA form, the CDR3 reads TGTGCCAGCAGTTACGGGAGGAACTATGGCTACACCTTC. This codes for CASSYGRNYGYTF.

The chain joins TRBV27 to TRBJ1-2; D remains ambiguous. CDR3 length equals 14 residues. V was shortened by 7 bases and J by 7 bases, with 19 bases between the two germline ends. Looked up from germline, CDR1 is MNHEY and CDR2 is SMNVEV (reference sequence). CDR3 loop: CASKARGPYGGYTF. In DNA form, the CDR3 reads TGTGCCAGCAAAGCGAGAGGCCCTTACGGTGGCTACACCTTC.

A few counts support this clone. CDR3 in amino acids: CASSVSTSEQYF. In DNA, the CDR3 is TGTGCCAGCAGCGTAAGCACTAGCGAGCAGTACTTC. The chain joins TRBV9 to TRBJ2-7, with a weak D call TRBD2 (5 bases). V was pared by 1 base and J by 6 bases, with 8 bases between. The CDR3 consists of 12 residues. CDR1 is SGDLS, CDR2 YYNGEE, per germline.

The V call is TRBV29-1, the J call TRBJ1-2; a possible D gene is TRBD1 (5 bases). Trimming stripped 2 bases from V and 4 bases from J, with 11 bases between. CDR1 and CDR2 (germline): SQVTM, ANQGSEA. This CDR3 is 13 amino acids long. CDR3 protein: CSVESGGGYGYTF. The CDR3, as DNA: TGCAGCGTTGAAAGCGGGGGAGGCTATGGCTACACCTTC. The whole variable domain, remainder taken from reference TRBV29-1 and TRBJ1-2, is SAVISQKPSRDICQRGTSLTIQCQVDSQVTMMFWYRQQPGQSLTLIATANQGSEATYESGFVIDKFPISRPNLTFSTLTVSNMSPEDSSIYLCSVESGGGYGYTFGSGTRLTVV.

This clone was recorded only once. The V and J genes are TRBV28 and TRBJ2-1, with D maybe TRBD1 (6 bases). Germline V gives CDR1 MDHEN, CDR2 SYDVKM. Between the trimmed V and J ends, which lost 4 bases and 4 bases, there was a span of 14 bases. The CDR3 has 15 amino acids. Here the CDR3 reads CASSWYREKYNEQFF. The DNA of the CDR3 is TGTGCCAGCAGTTGGTACAGGGAGAAATACAATGAGCAGTTCTTC.

This clone is a singleton in its sample. This CDR3 is CASSYNRGTPSQFF. CDR3 in DNA: TGTGCCAGCAGCTACAACCGAGGGACACCTTCGCAGTTCTTC. The chain combines TRBV11-2 with TRBJ2-1, with TRBD1 as a possible D gene (6 bases). Germline V lookup: CDR1 SGHAT, CDR2 FQNNGV. V was shortened by 4 bases and J by 12 bases, with 19 bases between the two germline ends. The CDR3 sequence is 14 residues long.

The chain employs TRBV27 and TRBJ2-3; TRBD1 agrees at 7 bases. In germline, CDR1 is MNHEY, CDR2 SMNVEV (reference sequence). The CDR3 is 16 residues long. The J segment lost 1 base and the V segment lost 5 bases, leaving 9 bases of the junction unmatched. CDR3 amino acids: CASSLTGVTGTDTQYF. CDR3 nucleotide sequence: TGTGCCAGCAGTCTAACAGGGGTGACGGGCACAGATACGCAGTATTTT.

The chain uses TRBV6-1 and TRBJ2-7; D is perhaps TRBD1 (6 bases). Trimming removed 3 bases at V and 5 bases at J, with 11 bases between. Germline lookup yields CDR1 MNHNS and CDR2 SASEGT. The CDR3 is 13 residues long. CDR3 bases: TGTGCCAGCAGTGATGTCAGGGGCAACGAGCAGTACTTC. This gives the protein CASSDVRGNEQYF.

In its sample, this clone was seen a few times. The rearrangement joins TRBV29-1 to TRBJ1-5; maybe TRBD1 (5 bases). The CDR3 spans 14 residues. Between the trimmed V and J ends, which lost 1 base and 0 bases, there was a span of 7 bases. Germline CDR1 and CDR2: SQVTM and ANQGSEA. This CDR3 is CSVEGTGSNQPQHF. CDR3 DNA: TGCAGCGTTGAAGGCACAGGTAGCAATCAGCCCCAGCATTTT. Drawing the rest from reference TRBV29-1 and TRBJ1-5, the complete variable domain is SAVISQKPSRDICQRGTSLTIQCQVDSQVTMMFWYRQQPGQSLTLIATANQGSEATYESGFVIDKFPISRPNLTFSTLTVSNMSPEDSSIYLCSVEGTGSNQPQHFGDGTRLSIL.

The V and J genes are TRBV15 and TRBJ1-4; TRBD1 is a possible D gene (6 bases). Germline CDR1 reads LNHNV; CDR2 reads YYDKDF (reference sequence). Trimming pared 6 bases from V and 8 bases from J, leaving 19 bases between. The CDR3 is 15 residues long. CDR3 sequence: CATSRDTNWGEKLFF. The DNA of the CDR3 is TGTGCCACCAGTCGGGACACGAACTGGGGAGAAAAACTGTTTTTT. The full variable domain, in which reference TRBV15 and TRBJ1-4 provide the parts outside the CDR3, is DAMVIQNPRYQVTQFGKPVTLSCSQTLNHNVMYWYQQKSSQAPKLLFHYYDKDFNNEADTPDNFQSRRPNTSFCFLDIRSPGLGDTAMYLCATSRDTNWGEKLFFGSGTQLSVL.

This chain connects TRBV19 to TRBJ2-3; D gene ambiguous. The CDR3 consists of 14 residues. From germline, CDR1 is LNHDA and CDR2 SQIVND (reference sequence). Trimming removed 2 bases from V and 1 base from J, with 7 bases in between. Here the CDR3 reads CASSIKQGTDTQYF. CDR3 bases: TGTGCCAGTAGTATAAAACAAGGCACAGATACGCAGTATTTT.

The chain is built from TRBV27 and TRBJ2-3; TRBD2 agrees at 12 bases. V trimming: 3 bases; J trimming: 9 bases; junction bases outside the gene matches: 7. Germline V lookup: CDR1 MNHEY, CDR2 SMNVEV (reference sequence). The CDR3 loop spans 15 amino acids. In DNA, the CDR3 is TGTGCCAGCAGTTTTGCAGGACTAGCGGGACACACGCAGTATTTT. This codes for CASSFAGLAGHTQYF.

The chain links TRBV27 to TRBJ2-7; a weak D match, TRBD1 (6 bases). Trimming left V 2 bases short and J 2 bases short, with 10 bases between. Germline assignment: CDR1 MNHEY and CDR2 SMNVEV (reference sequence). The CDR3 loop spans 14 amino acids. The chain's CDR3 is CASSLSTGTYEQYF. The CDR3 coding sequence is TGTGCCAGCAGTTTAAGTACAGGGACCTACGAGCAGTACTTC.

The chain joins TRBV12-3 or TRBV12-4 to TRBJ2-7, with D unresolved. The CDR3 spans 11 residues. V was trimmed by 4 bases and J by 7 bases, leaving 8 bases between them. The CDR3 nucleotides read TGTGCCAGCAGTTCCTTCAGGGAGCAGTACTTC. The encoded protein is CASSSFREQYF.

This clone was detected a few times. V gene TRBV5-1 combines with J gene TRBJ2-5, with D possibly TRBD2 on 7 matching bases. This CDR3 has 15 amino acids. Looked up from germline, CDR1 is SGHRS and CDR2 is YFSETQ. Trimming pared 4 bases from V and 2 bases from J, leaving 15 bases between. The DNA of the CDR3 is TGCGCCAGCAGCCAAATGGGGAGGGGGCAAGAGACCCAGTACTTC. Amino acids: CASSQMGRGQETQYF.

The rearrangement links TRBV6-2 or TRBV6-3 to TRBJ1-1, with 7 bases that match TRBD1. The J segment lost 3 bases and the V segment lost 3 bases, leaving 10 bases of the junction unmatched. CDR1 and CDR2 from the germline V gene are MNHEY and SVGEGT. The CDR3 sequence is 16 residues long. The CDR3 sequence is CASSYIIGGADTEAFF. The CDR3 DNA is TGTGCCAGCAGTTATATCATAGGGGGCGCGGACACTGAAGCTTTCTTT.

The chain joins TRBV28 to TRBJ1-4, with D maybe TRBD1 (6 bases). The CDR3 is made up of 14 amino acids. Between the trimmed V and J ends, which lost 6 bases and 4 bases, there was a span of 12 bases. Germline V gene sequence: CDR1 MDHEN, CDR2 SYDVKM. The CDR3 reads CASRLTGINEKLFF. In nucleotides, the CDR3 is TGTGCCAGCAGACTAACAGGGATTAATGAAAAACTGTTTTTT. Combining the CDR3 with reference TRBV28 and TRBJ1-4 gives the whole variable domain DVKVTQSSRYLVKRTGEKVFLECVQDMDHENMFWYRQDPGLGLRLIYFSYDVKMKEKGDIPEGYSVSREKKERFSLILESASTNQTSMYLCASRLTGINEKLFFGSGTQLSVL.